The clone carrying this T cell receptor beta chain was seen more than once but under ten times. Bone marrow was sampled from every patient at the time of active disease. The library was built from 400 ng RNA with molecular barcoded adaptors for alpha/delta and beta/gamma chains. TCRdb recomputed calls from the reads with MiXCR, one row per CDR3 protein. The profile shows approximately 90,000 distinct CDR3 sequences, roughly an eighth of them singletons. The data belong to a study of read filtering for tumor transcriptome and immune sequencing. As for the study in general: After DNase treatment, RNA was made into whole-transcriptome libraries.

The V gene lost 2 bases and the J gene lost 2 bases, with 7 bases spanning the gap. Germline values: CDR1 MDHEN, CDR2 SYDVKM. This CDR3 is built from 13 residues. The rearrangement joins TRBV28 to TRBJ2-7, with D possibly being TRBD1 (5 bases). The sequencing sample was made of a population of CD138-negative cells sorted from bone marrow. This receptor was taken from a donor over 35 with multiple myeloma. The CDR3 reads CASSLTGPYEQYF. The CDR3, as DNA: TGTGCCAGCAGTTTAACAGGCCCCTACGAGCAGTACTTC. The full variable domain, in which reference TRBV28 and TRBJ2-7 provide the parts outside the CDR3, is DVKVTQSSRYLVKRTGEKVFLECVQDMDHENMFWYRQDPGLGLRLIYFSYDVKMKEKGDIPEGYSVSREKKERFSLILESASTNQTSMYLCASSLTGPYEQYFGPGTRLTVT.